A single sample is the source of the 8 T cell receptor beta chains below, sequenced in a study of blood T cell repertoires in COVID-19. Clones were sequenced by immunoSEQ multiplex PCR, and TCRdb holds only the in-frame ones, with some missing. The table records under 500,000 clones, around 88% of them present only once. Sequencing was carried out using peripheral blood. All receptors come from a woman aged 25 to 39 with acute or convalescent COVID-19.

This clone was seen a single time. The chain combines TRBV6-5 with TRBJ1-2; D call uncertain. CDR3 length: 13 amino acids. V lost 7 bases and J lost 0, with 9 bases in between. CDR1 is MNHEY, CDR2 SVGAGI, per germline. CDR3 sequence: CASKDGANYGYTF. CDR3 DNA: TGTGCCAGCAAAGACGGAGCTAACTATGGCTACACCTTC.

This chain uses TRBV6-1 with TRBJ1-4; D is possibly TRBD1 (5 bases). Germline CDR1 reads MNHNS; CDR2 reads SASEGT. CDR3 length: 14 residues. Trimming cost V 3 bases and J 6 bases, with 11 bases left between them. The CDR3 region is CASSDRVIDEKLFF. The CDR3 coding sequence is TGTGCCAGCAGTGACAGGGTGATAGATGAAAAACTGTTTTTT.

This sequence joins TRBV9 and TRBJ2-3; 15 nucleotides align to TRBD2. Per the germline V gene, CDR1 is SGDLS and CDR2 is YYNGEE. With 3 bases clipped from V and 4 bases from J, the junction kept 6 bases outside the gene matches. The CDR3 has 17 residues. The CDR3 sequence: CASSAQGLAGGPDTQYF. CDR3 in DNA: TGTGCCAGCAGCGCCCAGGGACTAGCGGGGGGCCCAGATACGCAGTATTTT.

This clone was seen only once. The chain combines TRBV12-3 or TRBV12-4 with TRBJ2-7; D may be TRBD2 (6 bases). This CDR3 comprises 13 residues. V was trimmed by 6 bases and J by 1 base, leaving 10 bases between them. Written as DNA, the CDR3 is TGTGCCAGCAGCCAGGCGGGATCCTACGAGCAGTACTTC. This translates into CASSQAGSYEQYF.

The chain recombines TRBV29-1 with TRBJ2-5; 11 bases align to TRBD2. CDR3 length: 14 residues. CDR1 is SQVTM and CDR2 is ANQGSEA in the germline V gene. V lost 4 bases, J lost 5 bases, and 6 bases stayed unmatched. The CDR3 DNA reads as TGCAGCGTTGTAGCGGGGGGGCCGGAGGAGACCCAGTACTTC. Its protein is CSVVAGGPEETQYF.

This clone was seen once. J is TRBJ2-7 and V is TRBV2, with D perhaps TRBD2 (7 bases). Germline V gene sequence: CDR1 SNHLY, CDR2 FYNNEI. This CDR3 is 16 amino acids long. The germline V and J ends were trimmed by 5 bases and 2 bases, with 19 bases remaining between them. In DNA, the CDR3 is TGTGCCAGCAGTTCCCATGGCGGGGGCCTCGCCTACGAGCAGTACTTC. This translates into CASSSHGGGLAYEQYF. Together with reference TRBV2 and TRBJ2-7, the CDR3 gives the full variable domain: EPEVTQTPSHQVTQMGQEVILRCVPISNHLYFYWYRQILGQKVEFLVSFYNNEISEKSEIFDDQFSVERPDGSNFTLKIRSTKLEDSAMYFCASSSHGGGLAYEQYFGPGTRLTVT.

The chain links TRBV10-3 to TRBJ1-1; no clear D. Germline V gives CDR1 ENHRY, CDR2 SYGVKD. The length of the CDR3 is 15 residues. Trimming pared 2 bases from V and 6 bases from J, leaving 16 bases between. The CDR3 coding sequence is TGTGCCATCAGTGAGCCGAGGGCCCTGGGCCCTGAAGCTTTCTTT. Translated, it gives CAISEPRALGPEAFF.

The chain employs TRBV29-1 and TRBJ2-7; D call uncertain. Germline CDR1 is SQVTM and CDR2 is ANQGSEA. V was shortened by 2 bases and J by 2 bases, with 10 bases between the two germline ends. This CDR3 has 13 amino acids. The CDR3 bases are TGCAGCGTTGAATTGGGCCTCACCTACGAGCAGTACTTC. Protein sequence: CSVELGLTYEQYF.